The 14 T cell receptor beta chains listed next were all sequenced from one sample in a study of blood T cells in healthy people across ages. With a J-beta primer mix and a sample-barcoded 5' primer, a second PCR ran 7 to 11 cycles. From the 5' RACE reads, TCRdb called clonotypes with MiXCR, one entry per CDR3 protein. This sample yields about 1.6 million distinct CDR3 sequences, of which around 35% are seen a single time; around 11% belongs to the top ten. The material sequenced was blood. The receptors were sampled from a woman in her twenties or thirties in good health.

CDR3 residues: CATRLAGSTDTQYF. In nucleotides, the CDR3 is TGTGCCACCCGACTAGCGGGGAGCACAGATACGCAGTATTTT. This chain uses TRBV4-2 with TRBJ2-3, with 11 bases lining up with TRBD2. V shed 10 bases, J shed 0 bases, and the junction held 3 bases outside the gene matches. This CDR3 region has 14 residues. Germline CDR1 and CDR2: LGHNA and YNFKEQ.

This clonotype appeared a few times. The J gene is TRBJ1-2, the V gene TRBV7-9, with a possible D match to TRBD1 (6 bases). The CDR3 has 14 amino acids. V was shortened by 1 base and J by 8 bases, with 14 bases between the two germline ends. CDR1 is SEHNR and CDR2 is FQNEAQ in the germline V gene (reference sequence). The DNA of the CDR3 is TGTGCCAGCAGCTTAGGAGGGGGGTCTAACGGCTACACCTTC. Encoded protein: CASSLGGGSNGYTF.

V and J are TRBV20-1 and TRBJ2-1; D is unclear. V lost 5 bases, J lost 2 bases, and 19 bases lay in between. The length of the CDR3 is 16 residues. From germline, CDR1 is DFQATT and CDR2 SNEGSKA (reference sequence). CDR3: CSALVDGRSTYNEQFF. In nucleotides, the CDR3 is TGCAGTGCTCTGGTGGATGGTAGGTCTACCTACAATGAGCAGTTCTTC.

The rearrangement uses TRBV6-1 and TRBJ2-1; 9 nucleotides line up with TRBD2. This CDR3 has 16 residues. Germline-derived CDR1 and CDR2 are MNHNS and SASEGT. With 4 bases clipped from V and 7 bases from J, the junction kept 11 bases outside the gene matches. For the CDR3, the DNA is TGTGCCAGCAGTGGGCTTCTACGCGGGAGGGATAATGAGCAGTTCTTC. Translating gives CASSGLLRGRDNEQFF.

This clonotype appeared a few times. The chain joins TRBV10-1 to TRBJ2-3; D uncertain. This CDR3 spans 12 amino acids. V lost 11 bases, J lost 1 base, and 10 bases lay in between. Germline V lookup: CDR1 WNHNN, CDR2 SYGVQD (reference sequence). In DNA form, the CDR3 reads TGCGCCGGACCCCACTGCACAGATACGCAGTATTTT. It specifies CAGPHCTDTQYF.

A few counts support this clonotype. The chain uses TRBV5-1 and TRBJ2-6; D is uncertain. With 2 bases removed from V and 0 bases from J, the gap between germline ends came to 12 bases. The CDR3 extends over 17 amino acids. The germline CDR1 and CDR2 sequences are SGHRS and YFSETQ. The CDR3 nucleotides are TGCGCCAGCAGCTTTGAGCCCTACGGCTCTGGGGCCAACGTCCTGACTTTC. This encodes CASSFEPYGSGANVLTF. The full variable domain, with the rest looked up from reference TRBV5-1 and TRBJ2-6, is KAGVTQTPRYLIKTRGQQVTLSCSPISGHRSVSWYQQTPGQGLQFLFEYFSETQRNKGNFPGRFSGRQFSNSRSEMNVSTLELGDSALYLCASSFEPYGSGANVLTFGAGSRLTVL.

The chain employs TRBV4-1 and TRBJ1-1, with TRBD1 matching 8 bases. Germline CDR1 MGHRA, CDR2 YSYEKL. Trimming took 5 bases from V and 12 from J; bases not matched to a gene: 14. The CDR3 spans 14 residues. This chain's CDR3 is CASSKPGRGQAPFF. In DNA form, the CDR3 reads TGCGCCAGCAGCAAACCGGGACGGGGACAGGCCCCTTTCTTT.

The chain recombines TRBV10-3 with TRBJ2-2; D is unresolved. CDR1 and CDR2 (germline): ENHRY, SYGVKD. The CDR3 spans 14 residues. Deletions cut 4 bases from V and 5 bases from J, with 11 bases between. The CDR3 is CAISGYLGTGELFF. The CDR3 bases are TGTGCCATCAGTGGGTACCTAGGGACCGGGGAGCTGTTTTTT.

Only a few counts were recorded for this clonotype. V is TRBV4-1 and J is TRBJ1-5; D not certain. The CDR3 is 15 amino acids. Trimming took 4 bases from V and 3 from J, leaving 13 bases between them. Germline V gene sequence: CDR1 MGHRA, CDR2 YSYEKL. CDR3: CASSPAGQDNQPQHF. Here the CDR3 DNA reads TGCGCCAGCAGCCCTGCCGGGCAGGACAATCAGCCCCAGCATTTT.

The chain has TRBV5-1 and TRBJ1-6, with 10 bases aligning to TRBD1. Unmatched junction bases numbered 5, after V lost 4 bases and J lost 7 bases. The CDR3 has 15 amino acids. The germline CDR1 and CDR2 sequences are SGHRS and YFSETQ. The CDR3, as DNA: TGCGCCAGCAGCACGCCGGGACAGGGGAATTCACCCCTCCACTTT. Translated: CASSTPGQGNSPLHF.

This rearrangement joins TRBV6-1 to TRBJ2-7; maybe TRBD2 (6 bases). This CDR3 has 14 residues. Germline V gives CDR1 MNHNS, CDR2 SASEGT. V lost 5 bases to trimming and J lost 5 bases, with 16 bases between them. The CDR3 reads CASSHGTSTNEQYF. The CDR3 DNA reads TGTGCCAGCAGTCACGGGACTTCCACTAACGAGCAGTACTTC.

CDR3 sequence: CASSLWGSGEQYF. CDR3 in DNA: TGTGCCAGCAGTTTATGGGGGTCAGGCGAGCAGTACTTC. The V gene is TRBV27, the J gene TRBJ2-7; D possibly uses TRBD1 or TRBD2 (5 bases each). The CDR3 is made up of 13 amino acids. V lost 1 base, J lost 6 bases, and 10 bases lay in between. CDR1 MNHEY and CDR2 SMNVEV come from the germline V gene (reference sequence).

V gene TRBV7-9 combines with J gene TRBJ2-2; 10 bases align to TRBD2. The J segment lost 2 bases and the V segment lost 2 bases, leaving 5 bases of the junction unmatched. Germline V gene sequence: CDR1 SEHNR, CDR2 FQNEAQ (reference sequence). The CDR3 sequence is 17 residues long. The CDR3 loop is CASSLPSGSFNTGELFF. In DNA, the CDR3 is TGTGCCAGCAGCTTACCTAGCGGGAGTTTCAACACCGGGGAGCTGTTTTTT.

This clonotype was counted once. The V gene is TRBV4-1, the J gene TRBJ2-1; 9 bases map to TRBD2. This CDR3 has 18 residues. In germline, CDR1 is MGHRA, CDR2 YSYEKL. The J segment lost 6 bases and the V segment lost 3 bases, leaving 15 bases of the junction unmatched. The CDR3 region is CASSHQNGGRALVNEQFF. For the CDR3, the DNA is TGCGCCAGCAGCCACCAGAACGGCGGGAGGGCCCTTGTCAATGAGCAGTTCTTC.